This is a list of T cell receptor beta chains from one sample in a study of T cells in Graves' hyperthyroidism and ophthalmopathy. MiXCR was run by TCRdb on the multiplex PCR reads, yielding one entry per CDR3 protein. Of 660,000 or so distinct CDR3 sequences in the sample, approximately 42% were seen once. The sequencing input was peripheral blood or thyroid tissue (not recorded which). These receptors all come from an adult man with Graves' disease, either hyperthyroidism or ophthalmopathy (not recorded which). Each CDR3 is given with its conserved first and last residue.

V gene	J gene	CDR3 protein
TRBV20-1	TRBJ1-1	CSQQGDTEAFF
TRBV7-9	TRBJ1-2	CASSRMGRHYGYTF
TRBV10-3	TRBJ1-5	CAIRQGQNQPQHF
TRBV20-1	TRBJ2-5	CSAGGRRQETQYF
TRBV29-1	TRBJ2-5	CSVRARGALLLETQYF
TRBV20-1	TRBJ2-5	CSAPGRQETQYF
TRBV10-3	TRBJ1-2	CAISASQSQGGNYGYTF
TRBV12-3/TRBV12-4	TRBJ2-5	CASSQARGGTQYF
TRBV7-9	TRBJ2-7	CASSTTSGHEQYF
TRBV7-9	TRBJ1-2	CASSLVGRERHGYTF
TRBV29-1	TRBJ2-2	CSVVQGGAGELFF
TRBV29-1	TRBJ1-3	CSVTSEGENSGNTIYF
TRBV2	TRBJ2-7	CASRGGAGGAEQYF
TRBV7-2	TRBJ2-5	CASSLRTGGKETQYF
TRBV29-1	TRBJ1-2	CSVLIAGTGGYTF
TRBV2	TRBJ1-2	CASSVHQGAGDGYTF
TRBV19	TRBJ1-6	CASSFPTGVAPLHF
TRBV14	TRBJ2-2	CASSQGGGGPGELFF
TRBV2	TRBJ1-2	CASRVDQRQGASYGYTF
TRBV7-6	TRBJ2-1	CASSLAAYNEQFF
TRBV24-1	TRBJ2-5	CATSARTEQETQYF
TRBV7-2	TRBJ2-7	CASSLHRGTYEQYF
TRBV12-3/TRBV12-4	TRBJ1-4	CASSLGAPGEKLFF
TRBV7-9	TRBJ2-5	CASSLDQTTAGLAGADETQYF
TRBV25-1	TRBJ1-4	CASSTGTGGEKLFF
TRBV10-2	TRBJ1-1	CASSPRGQGDTEAFF
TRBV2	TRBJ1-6	CASGRQGTNSPLHF
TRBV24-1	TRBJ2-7	CATSDLPTRPPYQQYF
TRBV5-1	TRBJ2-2	CASSAGLAGATGELFF
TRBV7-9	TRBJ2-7	CASSPQGGSGNTYEQYF
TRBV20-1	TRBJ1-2	CSARVRTEDNYGYTF
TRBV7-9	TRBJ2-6	CASSLSPQGALGSGANVPTF
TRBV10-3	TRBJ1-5	CAISESGAMGQPQHF
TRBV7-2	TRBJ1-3	CASSLGGPTRNTIYF
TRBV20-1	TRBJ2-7	CSAKGPAYEQYF
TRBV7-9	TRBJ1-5	CASSLTGDQETQHF
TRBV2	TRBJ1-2	CASSPSGSLNYGYTF
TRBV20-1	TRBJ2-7	CSARETGGEQYF
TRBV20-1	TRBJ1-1	CSAKGTGGFNTEAFF
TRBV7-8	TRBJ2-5	CASSLTLAGGYGQETQYF
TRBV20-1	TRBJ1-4	CSYSDRDGEKLFF
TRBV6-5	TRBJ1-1	CASGRTGGWGEAFF
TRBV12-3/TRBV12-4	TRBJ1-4	CASSLAVDRAGVEKLFF
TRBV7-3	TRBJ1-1	CASSRLGGVNTEAFF
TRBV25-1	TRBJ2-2	CASSELKGLNTGELFF
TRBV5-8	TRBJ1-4	CASSFQNEKLFF
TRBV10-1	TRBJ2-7	CASIRLAGRSYEQYF
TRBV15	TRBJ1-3	CATRQGAAGNTIYF
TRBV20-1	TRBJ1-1	CSARDGGSPGNTEAFF
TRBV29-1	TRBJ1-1	CSVGPSEGTEAFF
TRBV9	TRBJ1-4	CASSRSPATNEKLFF
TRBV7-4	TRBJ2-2	CASSGGPGPNTGELFF
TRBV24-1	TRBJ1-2	CATSTDRPGTGDGYTF
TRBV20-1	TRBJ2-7	CSARALFLGYEQYF
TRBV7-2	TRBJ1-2	CASSFYRTGGYTF
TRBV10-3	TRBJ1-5	CASSQTGLMINQPQHF
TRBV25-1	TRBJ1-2	CASSDRFYGYTF